Presented here are 12 T cell receptor beta chains from one specimen sequenced in a study of cytomegalovirus exposure and HLA in healthy donors. PCR was performed using 60 Vbeta and 13 Jbeta primers. Sequencing was performed with immunoSEQ multiplex PCR; in TCRdb, only in-frame clones are kept and a portion is missing. The sample data list tens of thousands of clones. Specimen: PBMCs. The receptor source for this set is a woman aged 25 to 39 in good health and CMV-seropositive.

V is TRBV29-1 and J is TRBJ2-5, with D tentatively TRBD1 (6 bases). The V and J ends lost 7 bases and 2 bases respectively, with 14 bases between them. CDR3 length: 13 amino acids. Germline V gene lookup returns CDR1 SQVTM and CDR2 ANQGSEA. CDR3 loop: CSAGQTPQETQYF. The CDR3 nucleotides read TGCAGCGCTGGACAGACCCCTCAAGAGACCCAGTACTTC.

The CDR3 protein is CASSQALAGGLEQYF. Written as DNA, the CDR3 is TGTGCCAGCAGCCAAGCCCTAGCGGGGGGGCTCGAGCAGTACTTC. V usage is TRBV4-2 and J usage is TRBJ2-7; 12 bases agree with TRBD2. The length of the CDR3 is 15 residues. From germline, CDR1 is LGHNA and CDR2 YNFKEQ. The V segment lost 1 base and the J segment 6 bases; nucleotides outside the gene matches: 4.

The gene calls are TRBV6-5 and TRBJ2-7; 7 bases line up with TRBD1. Looked up from germline, CDR1 is MNHEY and CDR2 is SVGAGI. V was pared by 4 bases and J by 4 bases, with 10 bases of the junction left unmatched. This CDR3 contains 15 residues. DNA of the CDR3: TGTGCCAGCAGTTCCTCGAGGGGGCCGACGTACGAGCAGTACTTC. Protein sequence: CASSSSRGPTYEQYF.

The V call is TRBV5-1, the J call TRBJ1-3; D gene ambiguous. Trimming took off 1 base at V and 0 bases at J, with 8 bases between the two ends. This CDR3 has 15 residues. Germline lookup yields CDR1 SGHRS and CDR2 YFSETQ. The CDR3: CASSLSGSSGNTIYF. In DNA form, the CDR3 reads TGCGCCAGCAGCTTGAGCGGCAGCTCTGGAAACACCATATATTTT. The full variable domain, its missing parts supplied by reference TRBV5-1 and TRBJ1-3, is KAGVTQTPRYLIKTRGQQVTLSCSPISGHRSVSWYQQTPGQGLQFLFEYFSETQRNKGNFPGRFSGRQFSNSRSEMNVSTLELGDSALYLCASSLSGSSGNTIYFGEGSWLTVV.

The genes are TRBV6-4 and TRBJ1-2, with TRBD1 matching 8 bases. This CDR3 spans 13 amino acids. Germline V gene data show CDR1 as MRHNA and CDR2 as SNTAGT. Losses at the gene ends were 4 bases for V and 3 bases for J; bases not matched to a gene: 1. DNA of the CDR3: TGTGCCAGCAGTGCGGACAGGGACTATGGCTACACCTTC. Its translation is CASSADRDYGYTF.

The rearrangement uses TRBV7-9 and TRBJ1-2; 7 nucleotides agree with TRBD1. Germline V CDR1 and CDR2: SEHNR, FQNEAQ (reference sequence). The CDR3 has 15 amino acids. The trim removed 10 bases at V and 4 bases at J, leaving 15 bases unmatched. In DNA form, the CDR3 reads TGTGCCACCCTGGGTCGCAGGGGGTCACGCTATGGCTACACCTTC. Translation gives CATLGRRGSRYGYTF.

V usage is TRBV30 and J usage is TRBJ1-3; D gene uncertain. Germline V CDR1 and CDR2: GTSNPN, SVGIG (reference sequence). This CDR3 region has 12 residues. Trimming took 5 bases from V and 0 from J, leaving 5 bases between them. DNA for the CDR3: TGTGCCTGGGAAGCCTCTGGAAACACCATATATTTT. Protein: CAWEASGNTIYF.

The rearrangement uses TRBV6-5 and TRBJ2-2, with D perhaps TRBD2 (5 bases). Germline CDR1 and CDR2: MNHEY and SVGAGI. CDR3 size: 15 residues. Trimming took 2 bases from V and 2 from J, leaving 9 bases between them. The CDR3 sequence is CASSYVSGNTGELFF. The DNA for the CDR3 is TGTGCCAGCAGTTACGTTTCGGGAAACACCGGGGAGCTGTTTTTT.

This sequence joins TRBV6-5 and TRBJ2-5; D possibly corresponds to TRBD2 (6 bases). The CDR3 has 15 residues. V was trimmed by 2 bases and J by 5 bases, leaving 15 bases between them. The germline CDR1 and CDR2 sequences are MNHEY and SVGAGI. In DNA form, the CDR3 reads TGTGCCAGCAGTTACGGCGGGGATTTTCTGGAGACCCAGTACTTC. Its translation is CASSYGGDFLETQYF.

This sequence joins TRBV30 and TRBJ1-2; D ambiguous. V gave up 1 base and J gave up 3 bases, with 12 bases separating them. The length of the CDR3 is 14 residues. CDR1 is GTSNPN, CDR2 SVGIG, per germline (reference sequence). In DNA form, the CDR3 reads TGTGCCTGGAGTGCCAGAGGGTCCGACTATGGCTACACCTTC. Its translation: CAWSARGSDYGYTF.

This CDR3 is CASSPDRANYGYTF. The CDR3 region has the DNA TGTGCCAGCAGCCCGGACAGGGCGAACTATGGCTACACCTTC. V gene TRBV11-2 combines with J gene TRBJ1-2, with 8 bases matching TRBD1. This CDR3 contains 14 residues. The V and J ends lost 5 bases and 2 bases, in that order; junction bases with no gene match: 4. From germline, CDR1 is SGHAT and CDR2 FQNNGV.

This chain connects TRBV2 to TRBJ2-5; 12 bases are a match to TRBD2. Germline loops: CDR1 SNHLY, CDR2 FYNNEI. The CDR3 is 14 amino acids. J gave up 5 bases and V 7 bases, and 5 bases lay outside the gene matches. The CDR3 sequence: CASNLAGGRETQYF. CDR3 nucleotide sequence: TGTGCCAGCAACCTAGCGGGGGGGAGGGAGACCCAGTACTTC.